This TCR beta chain was captured in a study of shared clonotypes between healthy human individuals. The authors split each subset's genomic DNA evenly across several immunoSEQ plates. Measured with immunoSEQ multiplex PCR; TCRdb has only the in-frame clones, and not every one. The sample includes 1.4 million or so clones, approximately 98.5% of them seen just once. Memory CD4+ cells were the fraction left after CD45RA+ naive selection. Germline CDR1 reads SGHAT; CDR2 reads FQNNGV. This CDR3 contains 13 residues. Trimming removed 8 bases from V and 7 bases from J; junction bases left unmatched: 11. This sequence was found in a man under 40 in good health. The chain is built from TRBV11-2 and TRBJ2-7, with 7 positions matching TRBD1. The source material was naive CD4+ T cells sorted from blood. Documented subset: CD45RA+ positively selected. CDR3 sequence: CASGQDRVQEQYF. The CDR3 DNA sequence: TGTGCCAGCGGACAAGACAGGGTCCAAGAGCAGTACTTC. Looking up the rest from reference TRBV11-2 and TRBJ2-7 gives the full variable domain: EAGVAQSPRYKIIEKRQSVAFWCNPISGHATLYWYQQILGQGPKLLIQFQNNGVVDDSQLPKDRFSAERLKGVDSTLKIQPAKLEDSAVYLCASGQDRVQEQYFGPGTRLTVT.